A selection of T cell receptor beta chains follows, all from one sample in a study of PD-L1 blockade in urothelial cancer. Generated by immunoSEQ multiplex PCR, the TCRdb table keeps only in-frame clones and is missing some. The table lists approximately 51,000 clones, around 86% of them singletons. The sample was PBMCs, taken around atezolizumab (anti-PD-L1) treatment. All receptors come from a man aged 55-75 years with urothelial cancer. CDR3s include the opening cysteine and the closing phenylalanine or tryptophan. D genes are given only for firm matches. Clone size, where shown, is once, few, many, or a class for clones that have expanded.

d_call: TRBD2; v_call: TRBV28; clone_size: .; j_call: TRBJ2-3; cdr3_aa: CASSLSLAGTDTQYF; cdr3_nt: TGTGCCAGCAGTTTATCACTAGCGGGCACAGATACGCAGTATTTT
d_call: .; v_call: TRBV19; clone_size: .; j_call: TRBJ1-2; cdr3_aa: CASSKVEGNDGYTF; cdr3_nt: TGTGCCAGTAGTAAGGTAGAGGGTAACGATGGCTACACCTTC
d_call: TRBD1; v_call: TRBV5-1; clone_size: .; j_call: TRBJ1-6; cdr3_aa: CASSPGTAYSSSYNSPLHF; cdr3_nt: TGCGCCAGCAGCCCCGGGACAGCATATAGTAGCTCCTATAATTCACCCCTCCACTTT
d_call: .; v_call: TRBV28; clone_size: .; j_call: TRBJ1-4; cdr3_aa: CASSPRFMRAEKLFF; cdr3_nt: TGTGCCAGCAGCCCTCGTTTCATGCGGGCTGAAAAACTGTTTTTT
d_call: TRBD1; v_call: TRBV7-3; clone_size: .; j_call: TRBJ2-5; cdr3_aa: CASSLGDLAGQGVETQYF; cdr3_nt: TGTGCCAGCAGCTTAGGAGATTTGGCGGGACAGGGGGTTGAGACCCAGTACTTC
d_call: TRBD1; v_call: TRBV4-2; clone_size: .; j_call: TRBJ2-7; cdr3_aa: CASSHGTAGLEQYF; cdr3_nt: TGTGCCAGCAGCCATGGGACAGCTGGGCTCGAGCAGTACTTC
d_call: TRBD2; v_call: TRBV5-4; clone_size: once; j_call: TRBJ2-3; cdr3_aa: CASSLEASGRAGDTQYF; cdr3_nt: TGTGCCAGCAGCTTGGAAGCTAGCGGGAGGGCGGGAGATACGCAGTATTTT
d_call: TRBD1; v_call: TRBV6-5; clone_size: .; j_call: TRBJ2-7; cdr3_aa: CASTPGTASYEQYF; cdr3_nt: TGTGCCAGCACTCCCGGGACAGCCTCCTACGAGCAGTACTTC
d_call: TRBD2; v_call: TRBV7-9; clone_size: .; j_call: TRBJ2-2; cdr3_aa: CASSLGDTTSGGLGGELFF; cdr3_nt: TGTGCCAGCAGCCTAGGCGATACCACTAGCGGAGGCCTCGGCGGGGAGCTGTTTTTT
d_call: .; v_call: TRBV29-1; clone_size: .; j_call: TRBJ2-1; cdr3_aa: CSVENTQGSNSYNEQFF; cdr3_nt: TGCAGCGTCGAAAATACACAGGGATCCAATTCCTACAATGAGCAGTTCTTC
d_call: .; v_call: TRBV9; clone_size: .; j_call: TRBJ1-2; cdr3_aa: CASVPGGANYGYTF; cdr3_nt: TGTGCCAGCGTCCCGGGGGGGGCGAACTATGGCTACACCTTC
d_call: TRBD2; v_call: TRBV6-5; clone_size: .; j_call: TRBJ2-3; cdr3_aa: CASGLAGADTQYF; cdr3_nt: TGTGCCAGCGGACTAGCGGGAGCTGATACGCAGTATTTT
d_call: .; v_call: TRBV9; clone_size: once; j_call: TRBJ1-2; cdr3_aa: CASNSPQALRGYTF; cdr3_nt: TGTGCCAGCAACTCCCCCCAGGCACTCCGTGGCTACACCTTC
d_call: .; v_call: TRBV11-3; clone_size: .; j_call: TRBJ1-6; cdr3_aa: CASRTGQTARSPLHF; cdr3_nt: TGTGCCAGCAGAACAGGACAGACCGCACGATCACCCCTCCACTTT
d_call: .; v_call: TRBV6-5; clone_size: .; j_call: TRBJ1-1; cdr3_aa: CASSYRRGTHTEAFF; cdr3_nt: TGTGCCAGCAGTTACCGACGGGGGACCCACACTGAAGCTTTCTTT
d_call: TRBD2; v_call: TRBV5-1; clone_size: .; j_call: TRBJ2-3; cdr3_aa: CASSLGLSGNRGSDTQYF; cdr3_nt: TGCGCCAGCAGCTTGGGATTGAGCGGGAACAGAGGATCAGATACGCAGTATTTT
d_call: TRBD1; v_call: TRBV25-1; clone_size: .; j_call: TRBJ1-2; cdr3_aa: CASSGPGTATPPNYGYTF; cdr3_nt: TGTGCCAGCAGTGGACCTGGGACAGCCACACCTCCTAACTATGGCTACACCTTC
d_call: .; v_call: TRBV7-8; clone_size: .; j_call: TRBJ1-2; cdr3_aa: CASSLDSSYGYTF; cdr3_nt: TGTGCCAGCAGCTTAGACAGCTCCTATGGCTACACCTTC
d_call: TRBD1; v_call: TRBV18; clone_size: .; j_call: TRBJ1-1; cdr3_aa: CASSPQQGARTEAFF; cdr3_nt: TGTGCCAGCTCACCACAGCAGGGGGCTAGAACTGAAGCTTTCTTT
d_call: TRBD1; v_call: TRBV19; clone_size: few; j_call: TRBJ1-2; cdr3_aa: CASSMQGAHGYTF; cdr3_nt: TGTGCCAGTAGTATGCAGGGGGCACATGGCTACACCTTC
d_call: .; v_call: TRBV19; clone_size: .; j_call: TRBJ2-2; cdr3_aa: CASRTGILGDTGELFF; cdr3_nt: TGTGCCAGCAGAACAGGCATTCTTGGGGACACCGGGGAGCTGTTTTTT
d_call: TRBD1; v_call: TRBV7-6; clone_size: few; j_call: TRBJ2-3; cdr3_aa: CASSLGRGRLLSWDTQYF; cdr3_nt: TGTGCCAGCAGTTTGGGCAGGGGGCGGCTTCTCTCCTGGGATACGCAGTATTTT
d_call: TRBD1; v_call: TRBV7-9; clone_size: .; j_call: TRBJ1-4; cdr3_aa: CASSLVGTDNLFF; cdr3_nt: TGTGCCAGCAGCTTAGTCGGGACAGATAATCTGTTTTTT
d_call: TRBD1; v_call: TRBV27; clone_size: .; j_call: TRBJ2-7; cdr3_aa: CASSLGQNYEQYF; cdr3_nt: TGTGCCAGCAGTTTGGGACAGAACTACGAGCAGTACTTC
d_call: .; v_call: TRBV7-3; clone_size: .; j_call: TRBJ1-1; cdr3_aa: CASKPAPGNAEAFF; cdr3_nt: TGTGCCAGCAAACCAGCCCCCGGGAATGCTGAAGCTTTCTTT
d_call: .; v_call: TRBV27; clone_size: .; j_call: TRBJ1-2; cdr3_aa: CASRPHRAGDGYTF; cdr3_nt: TGTGCCAGCAGACCCCACAGGGCTGGGGATGGCTACACCTTC
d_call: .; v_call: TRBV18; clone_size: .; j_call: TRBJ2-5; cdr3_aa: CASSPAYLGGETQYF; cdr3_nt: TGTGCCAGCTCACCAGCCTACCTTGGGGGCGAGACCCAGTACTTC
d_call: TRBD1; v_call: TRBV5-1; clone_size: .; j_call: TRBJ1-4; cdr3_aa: CASRAGQGWEKLFF; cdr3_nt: TGCGCCAGCAGGGCCGGACAGGGCTGGGAAAAACTGTTTTTT
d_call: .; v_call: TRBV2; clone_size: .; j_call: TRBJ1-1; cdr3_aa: CASSEARGNTEAFF; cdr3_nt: TGTGCCAGCAGTGAAGCGCGGGGGAACACTGAAGCTTTCTTT
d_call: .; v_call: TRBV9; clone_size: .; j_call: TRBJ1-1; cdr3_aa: CASSVSLNTEAFF; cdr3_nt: TGTGCCAGCAGCGTATCTTTGAACACTGAAGCTTTCTTT
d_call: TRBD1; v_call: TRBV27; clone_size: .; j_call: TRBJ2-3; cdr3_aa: CASSKTPGQGSTDTQYF; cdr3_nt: TGTGCCAGCAGCAAAACCCCGGGACAGGGGAGCACAGATACGCAGTATTTT